This entry concerns a single TCR beta chain. Its antigen is still unknown. The data originate from a study of human T cells and chemical hapten exposure. Findings and caveats of the study: No change in TCRs above 1 in 1000 frequency was produced by DPC sensitization.

Time point of the sample: patch test 3, about 24 weeks after DPC sensitization. This sample's treatment: therapeutic diphenylcyclopropenone sensitization with weekly scalp DPC. Whole blood, unfractionated, served as the material for total RNA extraction. TCRdb reprocessed the RACE reads via MiXCR and lists one record per CDR3 protein. This table holds roughly 100,000 distinct CDR3 sequences, 30% to 35% found once. V gave up 1 base and J gave up 4 bases, with 17 bases separating them. Per the germline V gene, CDR1 is SGHNT and CDR2 is YENEEA. The CDR3 totals 17 residues. This TCR was recovered from a man aged 35-49 years with alopecia areata. Some clones in this sample may be carry-over from other donors' samples. The rearrangement joins TRBV11-3 to TRBJ2-1; maybe TRBD2 (6 bases). The sequences come from whole blood, collected in connection with sensitization to the hapten diphenylcyclopropenone (DPC). CDR3 protein: CASSLVAAGNLYNEQFF. CDR3 DNA: TGTGCCAGCAGCTTAGTAGCGGCGGGGAACCTATACAATGAGCAGTTCTTC.